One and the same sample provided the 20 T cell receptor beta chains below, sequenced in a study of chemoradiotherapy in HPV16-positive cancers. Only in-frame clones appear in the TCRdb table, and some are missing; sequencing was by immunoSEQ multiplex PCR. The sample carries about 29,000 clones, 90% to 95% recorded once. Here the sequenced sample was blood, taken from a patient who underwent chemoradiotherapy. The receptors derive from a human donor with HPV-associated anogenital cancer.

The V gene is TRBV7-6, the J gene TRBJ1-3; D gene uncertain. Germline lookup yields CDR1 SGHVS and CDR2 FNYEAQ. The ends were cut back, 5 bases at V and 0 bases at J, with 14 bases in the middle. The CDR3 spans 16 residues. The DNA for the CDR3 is TGTGCCAGCAGCCCCGGTGGAGCAGGCTCTGGAAACACCATATATTTT. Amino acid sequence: CASSPGGAGSGNTIYF. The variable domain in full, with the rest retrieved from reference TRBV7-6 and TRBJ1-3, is GAGVSQSPRYKVTKRGQDVALRCDPISGHVSLYWYRQALGQGPEFLTYFNYEAQQDKSGLPNDRFSAERPEGSISTLTIQRTEQRDSAMYRCASSPGGAGSGNTIYFGEGSWLTVV.

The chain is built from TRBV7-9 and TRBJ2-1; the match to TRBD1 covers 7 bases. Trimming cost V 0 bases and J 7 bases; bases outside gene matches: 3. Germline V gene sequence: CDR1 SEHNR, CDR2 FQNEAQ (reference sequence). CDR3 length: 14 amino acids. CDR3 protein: CASSLAGRGNEQFF. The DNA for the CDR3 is TGTGCCAGCAGCTTAGCCGGCAGGGGGAATGAGCAGTTCTTC. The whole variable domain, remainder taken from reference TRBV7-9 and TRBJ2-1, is DTGVSQNPRHKITKRGQNVTFRCDPISEHNRLYWYRQTLGQGPEFLTYFQNEAQLEKSRLLSDRFSAERPKGSFSTLEIQRTEQGDSAMYLCASSLAGRGNEQFFGPGTRLTVL.

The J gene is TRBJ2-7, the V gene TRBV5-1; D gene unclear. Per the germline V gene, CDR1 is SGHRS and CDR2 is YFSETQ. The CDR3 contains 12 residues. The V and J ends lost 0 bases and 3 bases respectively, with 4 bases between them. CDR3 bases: TGCGCCAGCAGCTTGGGGAACTACGAGCAGTACTTC. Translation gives CASSLGNYEQYF.

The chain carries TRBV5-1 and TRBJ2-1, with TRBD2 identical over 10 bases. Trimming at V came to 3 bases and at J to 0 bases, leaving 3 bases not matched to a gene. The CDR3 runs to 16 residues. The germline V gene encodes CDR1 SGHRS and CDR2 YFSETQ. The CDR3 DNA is TGCGCCAGCAGCTCTAGCGGGGGCCTCTCCTACAATGAGCAGTTCTTC. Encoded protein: CASSSSGGLSYNEQFF.

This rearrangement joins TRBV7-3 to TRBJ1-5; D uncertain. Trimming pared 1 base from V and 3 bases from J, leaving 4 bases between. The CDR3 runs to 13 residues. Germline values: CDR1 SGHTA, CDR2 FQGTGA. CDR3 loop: CASSLRINQPQHF. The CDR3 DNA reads TGTGCCAGCAGCTTAAGGATCAATCAGCCCCAGCATTTT.

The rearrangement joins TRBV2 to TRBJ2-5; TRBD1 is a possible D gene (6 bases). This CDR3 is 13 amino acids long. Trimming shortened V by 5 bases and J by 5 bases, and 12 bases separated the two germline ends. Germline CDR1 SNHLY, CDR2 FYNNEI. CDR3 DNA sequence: TGTGCCAGCAGTCGAGGACAGTATGAGACCCAGTACTTC. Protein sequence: CASSRGQYETQYF.

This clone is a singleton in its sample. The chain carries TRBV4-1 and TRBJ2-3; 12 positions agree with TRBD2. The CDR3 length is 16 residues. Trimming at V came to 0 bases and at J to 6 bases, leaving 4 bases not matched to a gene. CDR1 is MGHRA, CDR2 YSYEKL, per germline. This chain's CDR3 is CASSQDRTSGMDTQYF. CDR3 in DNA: TGCGCCAGCAGCCAAGATAGGACTAGCGGGATGGATACGCAGTATTTT.

The CDR3 DNA reads as TGTGCCAGCTCTCCTCCCGGCCCGAACACCGGGGAGCTGTTTTTT. Encoded protein: CASSPPGPNTGELFF. The chain employs TRBV7-9 and TRBJ2-2, with unresolved D. The CDR3 has 15 amino acids. Trimming stripped 8 bases from V and 0 bases from J, with 13 bases between. Looked up from germline, CDR1 is SEHNR and CDR2 is FQNEAQ (reference sequence).

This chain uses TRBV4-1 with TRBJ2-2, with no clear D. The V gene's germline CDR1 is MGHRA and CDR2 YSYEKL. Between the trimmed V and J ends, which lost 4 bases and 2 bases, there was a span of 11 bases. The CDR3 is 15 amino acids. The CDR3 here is CASSLTESNTGELFF. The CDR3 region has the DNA TGCGCCAGCAGCCTCACCGAAAGTAACACCGGGGAGCTGTTTTTT.

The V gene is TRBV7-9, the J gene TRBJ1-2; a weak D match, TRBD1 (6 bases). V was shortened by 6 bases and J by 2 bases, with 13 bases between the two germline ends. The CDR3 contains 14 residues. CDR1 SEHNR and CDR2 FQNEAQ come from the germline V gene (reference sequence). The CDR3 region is CASRWGDTNYGYTF. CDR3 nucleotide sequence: TGTGCCAGCAGGTGGGGGGACACCAACTATGGCTACACCTTC.

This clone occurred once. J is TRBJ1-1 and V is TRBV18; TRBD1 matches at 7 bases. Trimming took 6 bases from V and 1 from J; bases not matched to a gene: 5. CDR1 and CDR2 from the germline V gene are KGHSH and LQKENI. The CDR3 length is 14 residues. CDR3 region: CASSGGTENTEAFF. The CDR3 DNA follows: TGTGCCAGCTCGGGAGGGACAGAGAACACTGAAGCTTTCTTT.

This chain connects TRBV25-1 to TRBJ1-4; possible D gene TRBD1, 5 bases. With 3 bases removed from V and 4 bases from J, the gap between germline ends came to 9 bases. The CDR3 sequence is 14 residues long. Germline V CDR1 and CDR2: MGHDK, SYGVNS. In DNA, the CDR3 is TGTGCCAGCAGTGATTGGGGCTTTAATGAAAAACTGTTTTTT. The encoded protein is CASSDWGFNEKLFF.

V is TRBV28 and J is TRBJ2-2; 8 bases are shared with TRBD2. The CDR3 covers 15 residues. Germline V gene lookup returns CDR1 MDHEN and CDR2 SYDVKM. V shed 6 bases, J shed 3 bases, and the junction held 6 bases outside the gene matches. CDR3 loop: CASRRTSFYTGELFF. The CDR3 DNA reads TGTGCCAGCAGACGGACTAGCTTTTACACCGGGGAGCTGTTTTTT.

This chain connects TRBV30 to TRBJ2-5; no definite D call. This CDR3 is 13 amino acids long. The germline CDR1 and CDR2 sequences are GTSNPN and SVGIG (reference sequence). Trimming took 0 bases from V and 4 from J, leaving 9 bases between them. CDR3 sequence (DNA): TGTGCCTGGAGTGTTCGGGTAGCAGAGACCCAGTACTTC. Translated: CAWSVRVAETQYF.

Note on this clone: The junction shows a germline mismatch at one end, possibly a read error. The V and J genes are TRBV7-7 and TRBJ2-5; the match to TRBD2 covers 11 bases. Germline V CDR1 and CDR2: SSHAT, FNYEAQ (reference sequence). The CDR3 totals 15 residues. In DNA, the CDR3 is TGTGCTAGCAGCCGAATTAGCGGGGGGGCCGAGACCCAGTACTTC. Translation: CASSRISGGAETQYF. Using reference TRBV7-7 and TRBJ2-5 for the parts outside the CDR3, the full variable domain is GAGVSQSPRYKVTKRGQDVTLRCDPISSHATLYWYQQALGQGPEFLTYFNYEAQPDKSGLPSDRFSAERPEGSISTLTIQRTEQRDSAMYRCASSRISGGAETQYFGPGTRLLVL.

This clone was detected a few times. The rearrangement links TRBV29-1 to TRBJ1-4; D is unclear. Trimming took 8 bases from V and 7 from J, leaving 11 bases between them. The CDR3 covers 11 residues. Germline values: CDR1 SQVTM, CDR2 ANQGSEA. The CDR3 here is CSSIRGEKLFF. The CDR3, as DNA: TGCAGCAGTATACGTGGTGAAAAACTGTTTTTT. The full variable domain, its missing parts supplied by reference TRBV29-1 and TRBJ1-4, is SAVISQKPSRDICQRGTSLTIQCQVDSQVTMMFWYRQQPGQSLTLIATANQGSEATYESGFVIDKFPISRPNLTFSTLTVSNMSPEDSSIYLCSSIRGEKLFFGSGTQLSVL.

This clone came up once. CDR3 coding DNA: TGTGCCAGCAGCCCAAATGGGGGACAGGGATTCTCCTACGAGCAGTACTTC. This encodes CASSPNGGQGFSYEQYF. This chain joins TRBV14 and TRBJ2-7; 9 bases map to TRBD1. The CDR3 loop spans 17 amino acids. The germline gives CDR1 SGHDN, CDR2 FVKESK. Trimming at V came to 4 bases and at J to 0 bases, leaving 10 bases not matched to a gene.

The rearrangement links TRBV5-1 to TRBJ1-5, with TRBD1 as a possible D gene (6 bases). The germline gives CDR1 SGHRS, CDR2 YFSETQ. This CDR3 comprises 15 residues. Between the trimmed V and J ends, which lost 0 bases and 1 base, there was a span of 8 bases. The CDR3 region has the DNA TGCGCCAGCAGCTTGGGTGGACAGAGCAATCAGCCCCAGCATTTT. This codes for CASSLGGQSNQPQHF. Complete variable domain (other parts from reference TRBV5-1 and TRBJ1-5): KAGVTQTPRYLIKTRGQQVTLSCSPISGHRSVSWYQQTPGQGLQFLFEYFSETQRNKGNFPGRFSGRQFSNSRSEMNVSTLELGDSALYLCASSLGGQSNQPQHFGDGTRLSIL.

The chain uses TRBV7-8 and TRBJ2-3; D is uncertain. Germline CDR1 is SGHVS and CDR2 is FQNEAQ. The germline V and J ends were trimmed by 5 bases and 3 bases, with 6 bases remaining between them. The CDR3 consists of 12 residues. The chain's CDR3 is CASSLSTDTQYF. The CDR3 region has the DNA TGTGCCAGCAGCCTAAGTACAGATACGCAGTATTTT. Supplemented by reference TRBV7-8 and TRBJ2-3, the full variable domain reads GAGVSQSPRYKVAKRGQDVALRCDPISGHVSLFWYQQALGQGPEFLTYFQNEAQLDKSGLPSDRFFAERPEGSVSTLKIQRTQQEDSAVYLCASSLSTDTQYFGPGTRLTVL.

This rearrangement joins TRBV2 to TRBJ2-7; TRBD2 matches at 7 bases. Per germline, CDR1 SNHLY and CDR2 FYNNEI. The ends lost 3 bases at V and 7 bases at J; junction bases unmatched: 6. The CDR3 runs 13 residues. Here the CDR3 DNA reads TGTGCCAGCAGTGAGTCCAGGGAGGGAGAGCAGTACTTC. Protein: CASSESREGEQYF.